This record covers a single TCR beta chain. As the method of synthesis, 5'RACE template switching with UMIs yielded TCR beta cDNA. TCRdb re-called the 5' RACE reads and shows each CDR3 protein once, DNA omitted. The specimen's table records some 600,000 distinct CDR3 sequences. The data originate from a study of T cells expressing NK-cell markers. This clonotype was sampled from a man between 18 and 29 years old in good health. Input material: blood T cells: a sorted CD56 or NKG2C T cell subset, CD4+ or CD8+ T cells, or bulk PBMC T cells (not recorded which).

CDR3 in amino acids: CSATREGQYNEQFF. V usage is TRBV20-1 and J usage is TRBJ2-1; as DNA is missing, the TRBD2 call by TCRdb cannot be tested. Germline assignment: CDR1 DFQATT and CDR2 SNEGSKA (reference sequence). CDR3 length equals 14 residues.